This TCR beta chain was documented in a study of PD-L1 blockade in urothelial cancer. Study context: Bladder-origin urothelial cancer in males covered about nine tenths of the roughly 30 patients.

Trimming pared 1 base from V and 7 bases from J, leaving 12 bases between. This CDR3 is 14 amino acids long. Germline CDR1 SGHNT, CDR2 YYREEE (reference sequence). The time point is: peripheral blood 6 weeks after treatment start. Generated by immunoSEQ multiplex PCR, the TCRdb table keeps only in-frame clones and is missing some. The table lists fewer than 30,000 clones, roughly 84% of them singletons. This TCR was recovered from a man between 65 and 85 years old with urothelial cancer. The sample in question was PBMCs, obtained around atezolizumab (anti-PD-L1) treatment. The chain combines TRBV5-4 with TRBJ2-1, with D maybe TRBD2 (6 bases). The CDR3 sequence is CASSLTPGSNEQFF. The CDR3 DNA sequence: TGTGCCAGCAGCTTGACCCCCGGGAGTAATGAGCAGTTCTTC.